The 7 T cell receptor beta chains below come from one sample, sequenced in a study of blood T cell repertoires in COVID-19. Generated by immunoSEQ multiplex PCR, the TCRdb table keeps only in-frame clones and is missing some. The sample yields over 350,000 clones, 85% to 90% seen once. Sequencing was done on a sample of peripheral blood. The receptor source for this set is a woman in her 30s with acute or convalescent COVID-19.

This chain uses TRBV2 with TRBJ2-2; unclear D gene. The CDR3 length is 12 residues. The V and J ends lost 7 bases and 4 bases respectively, with 7 bases between them. In germline, CDR1 is SNHLY, CDR2 FYNNEI. Here the CDR3 reads CASIVLTGELFF. The CDR3 DNA sequence: TGTGCCAGCATAGTACTCACCGGGGAGCTGTTTTTT.

This chain uses TRBV29-1 with TRBJ1-4; D gene ambiguous. V was clipped by 2 bases and J by 7 bases, with 17 bases between them. CDR3 length: 15 amino acids. Germline V CDR1 and CDR2: SQVTM, ANQGSEA. Here the CDR3 reads CSVERGETVVEKLFF. CDR3 bases: TGCAGCGTTGAACGAGGTGAGACTGTGGTTGAAAAACTGTTTTTT.

V and J are TRBV27 and TRBJ2-2; perhaps TRBD1 as D (5 bases). Trimming shortened V by 4 bases and J by 0 bases, and 9 bases separated the two germline ends. This CDR3 has 15 residues. CDR1 and CDR2 from the germline V gene are MNHEY and SMNVEV (reference sequence). The CDR3 coding sequence is TGTGCCAGCAGTTCCGACAGACCGAACACCGGGGAGCTGTTTTTT. Protein sequence: CASSSDRPNTGELFF.

The chain has TRBV6-5 and TRBJ2-5; a weak D match, TRBD2 (5 bases). V lost 0 bases, J lost 5 bases, and 10 bases lay in between. Germline-derived CDR1 and CDR2 are MNHEY and SVGAGI. The CDR3 spans 14 residues. CDR3: CASSYSRPGETQYF. The CDR3 nucleotides read TGTGCCAGCAGTTACTCTCGACCGGGGGAGACCCAGTACTTC.

This rearrangement joins TRBV29-1 to TRBJ2-2, with TRBD1 identical over 8 bases. The germline V gene encodes CDR1 SQVTM and CDR2 ANQGSEA. This CDR3 has 13 residues. With 1 base clipped from V and 5 bases from J, the junction kept 0 bases outside the gene matches. For the CDR3, the DNA is TGCAGCGTTGAAGGACAGGGGACCGGGGAGCTGTTTTTT. This gives the protein CSVEGQGTGELFF.

The genes are TRBV3-1 (or the pseudogene TRBV3-2) and TRBJ1-2; TRBD1 aligns across 7 bases. Germline CDR1 LGHDT, CDR2 YNNKEL (reference sequence). V was clipped by 0 bases and J by 0 bases; unmatched bases: 1. The CDR3 has 15 amino acids. The CDR3 DNA sequence: TGTGCCAGCAGCCAAGAGGGACAGTCTAACTATGGCTACACCTTC. It codes for CASSQEGQSNYGYTF.

The chain carries TRBV11-2 and TRBJ2-3; TRBD2 is a possible D gene (5 bases). Germline loops: CDR1 SGHAT, CDR2 FQNNGV. Trimming shortened V by 3 bases and J by 0 bases, and 10 bases separated the two germline ends. The CDR3 totals 15 residues. The DNA of the CDR3 is TGTGCCAGCAGCTTTAGGCGGACTAGCACAGATACGCAGTATTTT. The encoded protein is CASSFRRTSTDTQYF.